This is a list of T cell receptor beta chains from one sample in a study of blood T cell repertoires in COVID-19. Repertoires were generated with immunoSEQ multiplex PCR, while TCRdb's copy carries only in-frame clones and drops some. The table has approximately 470,000 clones, around 87% seen once. Sequencing was carried out using PBMCs or T cells enriched from blood (not recorded which). These receptors were obtained from a woman under 30 who had recovered from COVID-19. Both conserved end residues are part of each CDR3. A D gene is named only where the DNA matches it firmly. Rows may omit the clone size; those that give it use once, few, many or a size class.

d_gene	abundance	v_gene	j_gene	CDR3aa	CDR3nt
NA	NA	TRBV6-5	TRBJ1-5	CASRSERPQHF	TGTGCCAGCAGGTCCGAGAGGCCCCAGCATTTT
TRBD2	many	TRBV6-1	TRBJ2-3	CASSEGLAGSDTQYF	TGTGCCAGCAGTGAGGGACTAGCGGGAAGCGATACGCAGTATTTT
NA	few	TRBV28	TRBJ1-1	CASSSPRQAFNLNTEAFF	TGTGCCAGCAGTTCCCCCCGACAGGCCTTTAATTTGAACACTGAAGCTTTCTTT
NA	NA	TRBV11-2	TRBJ2-2	CASSLDRTGELFF	TGTGCCAGCAGCTTAGATCGCACCGGGGAGCTGTTTTTT
TRBD2	NA	TRBV11-2	TRBJ2-2	CASSFGRTGELFF	TGTGCCAGCAGCTTCGGGAGGACCGGGGAGCTGTTTTTT
TRBD1	NA	TRBV7-6	TRBJ2-2	CASSFTGGFTGELFF	TGTGCCAGCAGCTTTACAGGGGGCTTCACCGGGGAGCTGTTTTTT
TRBD1	NA	TRBV6-5	TRBJ2-3	CASSLGTGRDTQYF	TGTGCCAGCAGCCTCGGGACAGGGCGAGATACGCAGTATTTT
NA	NA	TRBV5-1	TRBJ1-1	CASSLDAGEGEAFF	TGCGCCAGCAGCTTGGACGCAGGGGAAGGTGAAGCTTTCTTT
TRBD2	NA	TRBV30	TRBJ2-1	CAWSVGTSFREQFF	TGTGCCTGGAGTGTGGGGACTAGCTTTAGGGAGCAGTTCTTC
NA	few	TRBV27	TRBJ2-1	CASRNSLGNEQFF	TGTGCCAGCAGGAATAGCTTAGGCAATGAGCAGTTCTTC
NA	NA	TRBV29-1	TRBJ2-5	CSVDILEGRETQYF	TGCAGCGTTGATATTCTGGAGGGAAGGGAGACCCAGTACTTC